The present T cell receptor (beta chain) was sequenced within a study of technical replicates of blood from a handful of donors. TCRdb's table, derived via immunoSEQ multiplex PCR, lists solely in-frame clones and lacks some. The sample yields around 77,000 clones, more than 90% seen once. J was trimmed by 5 bases and V by 3 bases; bases with no gene match: 11. Germline V gene data show CDR1 as GTSNPN and CDR2 as SVGIG (reference sequence). This CDR3 comprises 16 residues. This TCR was recovered from a human donor in good health. V and J are TRBV30 and TRBJ2-2; 8 bases are a match to TRBD2. Sequenced sample: T cells isolated from PBMCs. In DNA form, the CDR3 reads TGTGCCTGGAGGCATAATAAGCGGGAGACGACCGGGGAGCTGTTTTTT. Translating it yields CAWRHNKRETTGELFF.